A single sample is the source of the 30 T cell receptor beta chains below, sequenced in a study of low-dose radiotherapy and immunotherapy resistance in tumors. Alpha and beta chains were covered, as first-strand cDNA relied on TRAV- and TRBV-specific primers. TCR amplification ran approximately 22 PCR cycles using constant-region and V-primer adapter primers. One entry per CDR3 protein results from TCRdb running MiXCR on the reads. The table has some 100,000 distinct CDR3 sequences, less than 25% seen once. Time point reported: after trial treatment. Treatment meaning: LDRT plus nivolumab, ipilimumab, low-dose cyclophosphamide and aspirin (RACIN trial). The starting material was PBMCs, obtained after low-dose radiotherapy plus immunotherapy. Receptors originate from a male donor with prostate cancer.

This clonotype was detected ten times or more. The chain is built from TRBV5-1 and TRBJ2-3; 11 bases map to TRBD2. The CDR3 spans 15 residues. V trimming: 2 bases; J trimming: 5 bases; junction bases outside the gene matches: 4. Germline CDR1 reads SGHRS; CDR2 reads YFSETQ. CDR3 loop: CASSFAGTSGDTQYF. CDR3 in DNA: TGCGCCAGCAGCTTCGCCGGGACTAGCGGAGATACGCAGTATTTT.

The table lists this clonotype with many counts. The chain is built from TRBV20-1 and TRBJ1-3, with D uncertain. Germline CDR1 reads DFQATT; CDR2 reads SNEGSKA (reference sequence). There are 13 residues in the CDR3. V shed 0 bases and J shed 2 bases, with 5 bases lying between them. The CDR3 coding sequence is TGCAGTGCTAGAGAGGGAACTGGAAACACCATATATTTT. It specifies CSAREGTGNTIYF.

This clonotype was seen a few times. The rearrangement uses TRBV27 and TRBJ2-5; tentatively, D is TRBD2 (5 bases). Per germline, CDR1 MNHEY and CDR2 SMNVEV (reference sequence). Between the trimmed V and J ends, which lost 10 bases and 5 bases, there was a span of 17 bases. The CDR3 has 13 amino acids. The CDR3 nucleotides read TGTGCCACCGGGTCCCGGGGTGTGGAGACCCAGTACTTC. It codes for CATGSRGVETQYF.

The chain has TRBV6-2 or TRBV6-3 and TRBJ2-1; D possibly uses TRBD1 or TRBD2 (5 bases each). Germline loops: CDR1 MNHEY, CDR2 SVGEGT. V was pared by 5 bases and J by 12 bases, with 20 bases between. CDR3 length: 14 residues. In nucleotides, the CDR3 is TGTGCCAGCAGTCGAAGCGGACGGGGCGCCGCGCAGTTCTTC. Amino acids: CASSRSGRGAAQFF.

For this clonotype: One end of the junction varies from germline; a read error may be responsible. V and J are TRBV5-3 and TRBJ2-7, with 11 nucleotides matching TRBD2. TRBV5-3 is placed among ORFs of uncertain function. CDR3 length: 15 amino acids. The CDR3 DNA is TGTGCCAGCAGCTCAATTAGCGGGGGGGCCTACGAGCAGTACTTC. Translated, it gives CASSSISGGAYEQYF.

This sequence joins TRBV7-6 and TRBJ1-5; D is possibly TRBD1 (5 bases). This CDR3 comprises 15 residues. Trimming shortened V by 5 bases and J by 7 bases, and 18 bases separated the two germline ends. The germline CDR1 and CDR2 sequences are SGHVS and FNYEAQ. The CDR3 loop is CASSRGPPEPQPQHF. CDR3 in DNA: TGTGCCAGCAGCCGGGGACCTCCCGAACCCCAGCCCCAGCATTTT.

There are many counts of this clonotype. The chain links TRBV7-3 to TRBJ2-1; no reliable D call. Trimming cost V 5 bases and J 3 bases, with 11 bases left between them. The CDR3 runs 14 residues. The germline V gene has CDR1 SGHTA and CDR2 FQGTGA. Written as DNA, the CDR3 is TGTGCCAGCAGCCCCGTGGCCTTCTACAATGAGCAGTTCTTC. It codes for CASSPVAFYNEQFF.

This clonotype was counted at least ten times. The chain joins TRBV5-1 to TRBJ2-2, with TRBD2 identical over 8 bases. The CDR3 sequence is 15 residues long. Trimming removed 1 base from V and 6 bases from J; junction bases left unmatched: 5. From germline, CDR1 is SGHRS and CDR2 YFSETQ. The CDR3, as DNA: TGCGCCAGCAGCTTGATTAGCGGGGTTTCCGGGGAGCTGTTTTTT. As protein: CASSLISGVSGELFF.

The chain combines TRBV3-1 with TRBJ2-7, with 10 bases that match TRBD2. The CDR3 runs 15 residues. Germline CDR1 is LGHDT and CDR2 is YNNKEL (reference sequence). V shed 4 bases, J shed 4 bases, and the junction held 7 bases outside the gene matches. The CDR3 sequence is CASSRTSGGRYEQYF. The CDR3 nucleotides are TGTGCCAGCAGCCGGACTAGCGGTGGCCGGTACGAGCAGTACTTC.

At least ten counts were recorded for this clonotype. The chain couples TRBV12-3 or TRBV12-4 to TRBJ1-2; D remains unclear. V was cut by 7 bases and J by 2 bases, with 11 bases left in between. The CDR3 contains 13 residues. The DNA for the CDR3 is TGTGCCAGCATGTCCTGGGCGAACTATGGCTACACCTTC. Its translation is CASMSWANYGYTF.

A note on this clonotype: With only one base between it and a far larger clone, this is likely a read error. This chain joins TRBV20-1 and TRBJ2-7, with D possibly TRBD2 on 5 matching bases. Germline-derived CDR1 and CDR2 are DFQATT and SNEGSKA (reference sequence). V lost 7 bases and J 7 bases, leaving 14 bases between the germline ends. The length of the CDR3 is 11 residues. CDR3 sequence: CSVDPPGEQYF. The CDR3 DNA follows: TGCAGTGTCGACCCGCCGGGGGAGCAGTACTTC.

This clonotype was counted many times. This rearrangement joins TRBV11-2 to TRBJ2-1, with D possibly being TRBD2 (6 bases). The CDR3 loop spans 17 amino acids. Trimming took off 1 base at V and 3 bases at J, with 16 bases between the two ends. Per the germline V gene, CDR1 is SGHAT and CDR2 is FQNNGV. Written as DNA, the CDR3 is TGTGCCAGCAGCTTAGTTCCTAGCGACCTACGCTACAATGAGCAGTTCTTC. It yields the protein CASSLVPSDLRYNEQFF. The whole variable domain, remainder taken from reference TRBV11-2 and TRBJ2-1, is EAGVAQSPRYKIIEKRQSVAFWCNPISGHATLYWYQQILGQGPKLLIQFQNNGVVDDSQLPKDRFSAERLKGVDSTLKIQPAKLEDSAVYLCASSLVPSDLRYNEQFFGPGTRLTVL.

Many counts were recorded for this clonotype. V gene TRBV6-2 or TRBV6-3 combines with J gene TRBJ2-1; tentatively, D is TRBD2 (7 bases). V lost 6 bases and J 0 bases, leaving 15 bases between the germline ends. There are 16 residues in the CDR3. Germline V CDR1 and CDR2: MNHEY, SVGEGT. CDR3 sequence (DNA): TGTGCCAGCAGCGGGAGGACAGAACTCTCCTACAATGAGCAGTTCTTC. Protein product: CASSGRTELSYNEQFF.

This clonotype has a count of ten or more. The J gene is TRBJ2-2, the V gene TRBV2, with 10 bases that match TRBD2. V lost 5 bases and J lost 2; bases outside the gene matches: 5. Germline values: CDR1 SNHLY, CDR2 FYNNEI. The CDR3 extends over 16 amino acids. The CDR3 here is CASSPLAGANTGELFF. The CDR3 DNA reads TGTGCCAGCAGTCCTCTAGCGGGGGCCAACACCGGGGAGCTGTTTTTT.

This clonotype was observed many times. The V and J genes are TRBV12-3 or TRBV12-4 and TRBJ2-5, with D possibly matching TRBD2 (5 bases). V lost 6 bases and J 5 bases, leaving 16 bases between the germline ends. The length of the CDR3 is 14 residues. This CDR3 is CASRDGTRAETQYF. As DNA, the CDR3 is TGTGCCAGCAGGGACGGCACTAGAGCGGAGACCCAGTACTTC.

This clonotype was seen just once. One base separates it from a far larger clone, so it is likely a read error. The chain joins TRBV27 to TRBJ1-5; D might be TRBD1 (6 bases). Germline V CDR1 and CDR2: MNHEY, SMNVEV (reference sequence). The CDR3 has 16 residues. CDR3 sequence reads: CASSLRGDDSKQPQHF. Here the CDR3 DNA reads TGTGCCAGCAGTTTAAGGGGGGATGATAGCAAGCAGCCCCAGCATTTT.

This clonotype was seen a few times. The CDR3, as DNA: TGTGCCATCAGTGATCCCAGGTTCCACTCCTACAATGAGCAGTTCTTC. It encodes CAISDPRFHSYNEQFF. V gene TRBV10-3 combines with J gene TRBJ2-1; D gene uncertain. The ends were cut back, 3 bases at V and 0 bases at J, with 12 bases in the middle. The CDR3 has 16 residues. Germline CDR1 ENHRY, CDR2 SYGVKD.

In this sample, this clonotype turned up a few times. J is TRBJ2-3 and V is TRBV4-3, with D tentatively TRBD1 (5 bases). CDR3 size: 14 residues. Trimming took off 1 base at V and 6 bases at J, with 11 bases between the two ends. Germline CDR1 is LGHNA and CDR2 is YSLEER. Here the CDR3 reads CASSQGGAGDTQYF. The DNA for the CDR3 is TGCGCCAGCAGCCAAGGGGGCGCTGGGGATACGCAGTATTTT.

V gene TRBV24-1 combines with J gene TRBJ2-1; the D gene is possibly TRBD2 (5 bases). CDR3 length equals 16 residues. Germline V gene lookup returns CDR1 KGHDR and CDR2 SFDVKD. V lost 0 bases and J 0 bases, leaving 8 bases between the germline ends. CDR3 sequence reads: CATSDLPLGSYNEQFF. CDR3 bases: TGTGCCACCAGTGATTTGCCACTAGGCTCCTACAATGAGCAGTTCTTC.

This clonotype showed up many times. The DNA of the CDR3 is TGCGCCAGCAGTACCGGGACATTGAACACTGAAGCTTTCTTT. Translation gives CASSTGTLNTEAFF. This sequence joins TRBV4-1 and TRBJ1-1; tentatively, D is TRBD1 (6 bases). The CDR3 is 14 amino acids. Germline V gives CDR1 MGHRA, CDR2 YSYEKL. Trimming took 6 bases from V and 0 from J, leaving 11 bases between them.

This clonotype was recorded many times. The rearrangement joins TRBV10-3 to TRBJ2-5, with D perhaps TRBD2 (5 bases). The CDR3 is made up of 14 amino acids. Trimming took off 6 bases at V and 2 bases at J, with 13 bases between the two ends. CDR1 and CDR2 (germline): ENHRY, SYGVKD. CDR3 sequence reads: CAIRSERGQETQYF. The CDR3, as DNA: TGTGCCATCAGGTCCGAACGGGGACAAGAGACCCAGTACTTC.

This chain connects TRBV7-8 to TRBJ2-1; 14 nucleotides line up with TRBD2. The CDR3 sequence is 19 residues long. V shed 5 bases, J shed 3 bases, and the junction held 12 bases outside the gene matches. The V gene's germline CDR1 is SGHVS and CDR2 FQNEAQ. CDR3 DNA sequence: TGTGCCAGCAGCATAGGGACTAGCGGGAGCGCAGTCCGCTACAATGAGCAGTTCTTC. This gives the protein CASSIGTSGSAVRYNEQFF.

The chain employs TRBV28 and TRBJ1-3; 7 nucleotides agree with TRBD1. The CDR3 is made up of 15 amino acids. The V and J ends lost 6 bases and 3 bases, in that order; junction bases with no gene match: 8. From germline, CDR1 is MDHEN and CDR2 SYDVKM. CDR3 sequence reads: CASRPPGQLGNTIYF. The CDR3 DNA reads TGTGCCAGCAGGCCACCGGGACAGCTTGGAAACACCATATATTTT.

About this clonotype itself: Just one base apart from a much larger clone, this may be a read error. The genes are TRBV7-9 and TRBJ2-5; D is possibly TRBD2 (6 bases). V lost 6 bases and J 4 bases, leaving 15 bases between the germline ends. The CDR3 has 14 residues. Germline CDR1 reads SEHNR; CDR2 reads FQNEAQ (reference sequence). CDR3 DNA sequence: TGTGCCAGCAGGTTCAGGGACTCGGGAGAGACCCAGTACTTC. Translated: CASRFRDSGETQYF.

This clonotype was recorded at least ten times. The chain employs TRBV4-1 and TRBJ2-3, with 12 positions matching TRBD2. The CDR3 is made up of 17 amino acids. The ends lost 0 bases at V and 5 bases at J; junction bases unmatched: 6. From germline, CDR1 is MGHRA and CDR2 YSYEKL. The CDR3 DNA sequence: TGCGCCAGCAGCCAAGATCGACTAGCGGGGGTGGTAGATACGCAGTATTTT. Its translation is CASSQDRLAGVVDTQYF.

In this sample, this clonotype turned up many times. This chain joins TRBV4-1 and TRBJ2-7; TRBD2 matches 8 bases. Germline CDR1 MGHRA, CDR2 YSYEKL. The junction had 5 bases not matched to a gene; V was cut back by 1 base and J by 3 bases. The CDR3 is 15 amino acids. The CDR3 DNA is TGCGCCAGCAGCCAAGGGACTAGCTCCCTCTACGAGCAGTACTTC. Translated, it gives CASSQGTSSLYEQYF.

There are many counts of this clonotype. The V and J genes are TRBV5-5 and TRBJ1-4; no clear D. Trimming stripped 7 bases from V and 5 bases from J, with 12 bases between. Germline CDR1 is SGHKS and CDR2 is YYEKEE (reference sequence). The length of the CDR3 is 13 residues. The CDR3 loop reads CASSGRRNEKLFF. In DNA, the CDR3 is TGTGCCAGCTCTGGAAGGAGGAATGAAAAACTGTTTTTT.

In its sample, this clonotype was seen many times. The chain carries TRBV5-1 and TRBJ2-5; D possibly uses TRBD1 or TRBD2 (6 bases each). V lost 5 bases, J lost 3 bases, and 14 bases lay in between. Looked up from germline, CDR1 is SGHRS and CDR2 is YFSETQ. This CDR3 comprises 14 residues. The CDR3 protein is CASSSRGVEETQYF. The CDR3 DNA reads TGCGCCAGCAGTAGTAGGGGGGTTGAAGAGACCCAGTACTTC. Variable domain in full (rest from reference TRBV5-1 and TRBJ2-5): KAGVTQTPRYLIKTRGQQVTLSCSPISGHRSVSWYQQTPGQGLQFLFEYFSETQRNKGNFPGRFSGRQFSNSRSEMNVSTLELGDSALYLCASSSRGVEETQYFGPGTRLLVL.

The table lists this clonotype with many counts. The J gene is TRBJ1-2, the V gene TRBV7-8, with D possibly being TRBD1 (6 bases). Trimming removed 0 bases from V and 4 bases from J, with 15 bases in between. The CDR3 covers 16 residues. CDR1 is SGHVS and CDR2 is FQNEAQ in the germline V gene. This chain's CDR3 is CASSLAERGVGYGYTF. In DNA form, the CDR3 reads TGTGCCAGCAGCTTAGCCGAGAGGGGGGTAGGCTATGGCTACACCTTC. The whole variable domain, filled in from reference TRBV7-8 and TRBJ1-2, reads GAGVSQSPRYKVAKRGQDVALRCDPISGHVSLFWYQQALGQGPEFLTYFQNEAQLDKSGLPSDRFFAERPEGSVSTLKIQRTQQEDSAVYLCASSLAERGVGYGYTFGSGTRLTVV.

With regard to this clonotype: A much more abundant neighbour one base away suggests this may be a read error. The V and J genes are TRBV7-6 and TRBJ2-7; D not resolved. The CDR3 totals 13 residues. In germline, CDR1 is SGHVS, CDR2 FNYEAQ. V was pared by 1 base and J by 7 bases, with 11 bases between. CDR3 in DNA: TGTGCCAGCAGCTTAGAGTCCTACAATGAGCAGTACTTC. It codes for CASSLESYNEQYF.